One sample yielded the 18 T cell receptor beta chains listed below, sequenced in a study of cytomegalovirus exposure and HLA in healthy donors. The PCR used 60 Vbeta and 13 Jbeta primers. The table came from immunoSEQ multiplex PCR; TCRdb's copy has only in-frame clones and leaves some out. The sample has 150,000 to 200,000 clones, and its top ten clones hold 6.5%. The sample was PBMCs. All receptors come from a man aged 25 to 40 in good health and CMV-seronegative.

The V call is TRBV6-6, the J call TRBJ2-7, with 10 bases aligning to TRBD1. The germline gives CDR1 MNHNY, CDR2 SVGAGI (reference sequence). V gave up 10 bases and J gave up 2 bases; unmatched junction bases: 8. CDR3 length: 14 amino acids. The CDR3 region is CATELGTGAYEQYF. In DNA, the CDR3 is TGTGCCACCGAACTCGGGACAGGGGCCTACGAGCAGTACTTC.

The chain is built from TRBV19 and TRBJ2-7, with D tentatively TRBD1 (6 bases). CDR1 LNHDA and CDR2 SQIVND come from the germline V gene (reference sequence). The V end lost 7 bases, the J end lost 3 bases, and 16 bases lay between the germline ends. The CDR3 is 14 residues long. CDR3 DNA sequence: TGTGCCAGTACCGGTACAGGGAGTAACTACGAGCAGTACTTC. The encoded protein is CASTGTGSNYEQYF.

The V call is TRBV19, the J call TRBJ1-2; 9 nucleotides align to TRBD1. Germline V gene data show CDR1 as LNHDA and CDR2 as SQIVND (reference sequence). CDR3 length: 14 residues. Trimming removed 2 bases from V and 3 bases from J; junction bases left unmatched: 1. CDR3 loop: CASSIRDRDYGYTF. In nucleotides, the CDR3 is TGTGCCAGTAGTATAAGGGACAGGGACTATGGCTACACCTTC.

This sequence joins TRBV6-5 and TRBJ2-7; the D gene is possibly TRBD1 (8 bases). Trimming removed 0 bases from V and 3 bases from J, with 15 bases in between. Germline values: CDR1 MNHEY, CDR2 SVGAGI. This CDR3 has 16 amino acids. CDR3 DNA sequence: TGTGCCAGCAGTTACTCGACAGGGGCTAGCGGCTACGAGCAGTACTTC. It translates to CASSYSTGASGYEQYF.

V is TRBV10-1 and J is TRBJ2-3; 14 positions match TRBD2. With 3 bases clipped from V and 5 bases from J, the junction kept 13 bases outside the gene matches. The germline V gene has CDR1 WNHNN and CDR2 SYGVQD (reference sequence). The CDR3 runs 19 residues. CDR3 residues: CASSEGGTSGSPEGDTQYF. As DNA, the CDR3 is TGCGCCAGCAGTGAAGGCGGGACTAGCGGGAGTCCGGAGGGAGATACGCAGTATTTT.

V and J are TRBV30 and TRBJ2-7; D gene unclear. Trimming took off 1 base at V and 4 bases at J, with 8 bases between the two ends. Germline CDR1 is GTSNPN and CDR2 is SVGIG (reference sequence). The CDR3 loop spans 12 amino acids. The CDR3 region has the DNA TGTGCCTGGAGTGGTGGAGTTTACGAGCAGTACTTC. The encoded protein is CAWSGGVYEQYF. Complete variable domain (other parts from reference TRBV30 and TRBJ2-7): SQTIHQWPATLVQPVGSPLSLECTVEGTSNPNLYWYRQAAGRGLQLLFYSVGIGQISSEVPQNLSASRPQDRQFILSSKKLLLSDSGFYLCAWSGGVYEQYFGPGTRLTVT.

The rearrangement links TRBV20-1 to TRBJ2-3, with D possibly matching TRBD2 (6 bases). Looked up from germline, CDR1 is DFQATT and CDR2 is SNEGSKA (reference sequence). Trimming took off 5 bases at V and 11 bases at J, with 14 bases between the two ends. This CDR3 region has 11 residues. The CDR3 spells CSAPSSGEQYF. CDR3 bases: TGCAGTGCTCCTTCGTCGGGGGAGCAGTATTTT.

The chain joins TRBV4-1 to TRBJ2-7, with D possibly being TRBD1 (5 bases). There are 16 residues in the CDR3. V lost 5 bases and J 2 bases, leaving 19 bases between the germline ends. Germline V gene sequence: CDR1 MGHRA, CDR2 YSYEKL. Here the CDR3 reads CASSDGTGPVPYEQYF. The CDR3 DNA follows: TGCGCCAGCAGCGACGGCACAGGCCCGGTACCCTACGAGCAGTACTTC.

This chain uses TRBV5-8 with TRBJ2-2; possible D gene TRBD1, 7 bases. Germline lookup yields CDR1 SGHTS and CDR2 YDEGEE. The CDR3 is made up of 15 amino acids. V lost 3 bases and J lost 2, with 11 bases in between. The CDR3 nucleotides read TGTGCCAGCAGCTCGCGGGACAGAAACACCGGGGAGCTGTTTTTT. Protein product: CASSSRDRNTGELFF.

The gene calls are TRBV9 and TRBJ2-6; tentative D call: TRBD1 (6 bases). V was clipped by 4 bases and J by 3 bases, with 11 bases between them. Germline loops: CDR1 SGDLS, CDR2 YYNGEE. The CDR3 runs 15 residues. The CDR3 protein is CASSLQGLGANVLTF. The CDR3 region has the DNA TGTGCCAGCAGCCTCCAGGGGCTTGGGGCCAACGTCCTGACTTTC.

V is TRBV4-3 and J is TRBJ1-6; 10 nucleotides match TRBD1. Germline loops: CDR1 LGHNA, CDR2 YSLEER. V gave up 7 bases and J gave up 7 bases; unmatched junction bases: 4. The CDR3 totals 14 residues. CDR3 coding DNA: TGCGCCAGCACGCCGGGACAGGGGAATTCACCCCTCCACTTT. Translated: CASTPGQGNSPLHF.

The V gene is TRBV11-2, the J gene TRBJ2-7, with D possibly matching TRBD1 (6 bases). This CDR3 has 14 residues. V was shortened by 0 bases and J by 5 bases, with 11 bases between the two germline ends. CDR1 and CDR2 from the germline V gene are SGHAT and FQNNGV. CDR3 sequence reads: CASSLDYTGNEQYF. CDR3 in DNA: TGTGCCAGCAGCTTAGACTACACAGGGAACGAGCAGTACTTC.

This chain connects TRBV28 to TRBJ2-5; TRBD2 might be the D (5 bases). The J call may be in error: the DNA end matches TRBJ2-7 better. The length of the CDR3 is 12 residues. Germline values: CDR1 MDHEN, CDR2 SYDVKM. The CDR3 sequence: CASRRTRNEQYF. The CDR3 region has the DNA TGTGCCAGCAGACGGACTCGAAACGAGCAGTACTTC.

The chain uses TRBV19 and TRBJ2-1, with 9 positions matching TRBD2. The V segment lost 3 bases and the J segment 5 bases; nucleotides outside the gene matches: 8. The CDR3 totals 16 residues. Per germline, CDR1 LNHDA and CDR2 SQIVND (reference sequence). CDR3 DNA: TGTGCCAGTAGTATCGCAGGACTAGCGACCAACAATGAGCAGTTCTTC. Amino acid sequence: CASSIAGLATNNEQFF.

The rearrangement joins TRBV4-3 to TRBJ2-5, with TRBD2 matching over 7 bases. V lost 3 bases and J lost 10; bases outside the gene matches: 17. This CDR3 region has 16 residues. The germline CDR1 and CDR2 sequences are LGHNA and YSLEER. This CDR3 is CASSQDQWGGGVGQYF. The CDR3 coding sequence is TGCGCCAGCAGCCAGGATCAATGGGGGGGTGGAGTGGGCCAGTACTTC.

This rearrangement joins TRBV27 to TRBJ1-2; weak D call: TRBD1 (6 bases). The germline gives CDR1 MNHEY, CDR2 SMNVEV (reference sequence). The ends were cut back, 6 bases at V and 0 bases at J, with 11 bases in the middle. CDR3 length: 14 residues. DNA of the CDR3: TGTGCCAGCAGCAGAGGACAGTCTAACTATGGCTACACCTTC. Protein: CASSRGQSNYGYTF.

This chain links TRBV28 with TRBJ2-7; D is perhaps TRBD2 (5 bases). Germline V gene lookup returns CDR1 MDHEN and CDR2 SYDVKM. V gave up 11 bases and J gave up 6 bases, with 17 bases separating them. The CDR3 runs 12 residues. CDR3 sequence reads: CAGRRTAGEQYF. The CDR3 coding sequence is TGTGCCGGCCGGAGGACCGCCGGCGAGCAGTACTTC. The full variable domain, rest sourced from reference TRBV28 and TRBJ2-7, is DVKVTQSSRYLVKRTGEKVFLECVQDMDHENMFWYRQDPGLGLRLIYFSYDVKMKEKGDIPEGYSVSREKKERFSLILESASTNQTSMYLCAGRRTAGEQYFGPGTRLTVT.

The CDR3, as DNA: TGCGCCAGCAGCCAAGATCGTTCGAGCGGGAGTCTACACGAGCAGTACTTC. Protein sequence: CASSQDRSSGSLHEQYF. This chain uses TRBV4-1 with TRBJ2-7; the match to TRBD2 covers 8 bases. The germline CDR1 and CDR2 sequences are MGHRA and YSYEKL. The CDR3 loop spans 17 amino acids. V gave up 0 bases and J gave up 5 bases; unmatched junction bases: 12.